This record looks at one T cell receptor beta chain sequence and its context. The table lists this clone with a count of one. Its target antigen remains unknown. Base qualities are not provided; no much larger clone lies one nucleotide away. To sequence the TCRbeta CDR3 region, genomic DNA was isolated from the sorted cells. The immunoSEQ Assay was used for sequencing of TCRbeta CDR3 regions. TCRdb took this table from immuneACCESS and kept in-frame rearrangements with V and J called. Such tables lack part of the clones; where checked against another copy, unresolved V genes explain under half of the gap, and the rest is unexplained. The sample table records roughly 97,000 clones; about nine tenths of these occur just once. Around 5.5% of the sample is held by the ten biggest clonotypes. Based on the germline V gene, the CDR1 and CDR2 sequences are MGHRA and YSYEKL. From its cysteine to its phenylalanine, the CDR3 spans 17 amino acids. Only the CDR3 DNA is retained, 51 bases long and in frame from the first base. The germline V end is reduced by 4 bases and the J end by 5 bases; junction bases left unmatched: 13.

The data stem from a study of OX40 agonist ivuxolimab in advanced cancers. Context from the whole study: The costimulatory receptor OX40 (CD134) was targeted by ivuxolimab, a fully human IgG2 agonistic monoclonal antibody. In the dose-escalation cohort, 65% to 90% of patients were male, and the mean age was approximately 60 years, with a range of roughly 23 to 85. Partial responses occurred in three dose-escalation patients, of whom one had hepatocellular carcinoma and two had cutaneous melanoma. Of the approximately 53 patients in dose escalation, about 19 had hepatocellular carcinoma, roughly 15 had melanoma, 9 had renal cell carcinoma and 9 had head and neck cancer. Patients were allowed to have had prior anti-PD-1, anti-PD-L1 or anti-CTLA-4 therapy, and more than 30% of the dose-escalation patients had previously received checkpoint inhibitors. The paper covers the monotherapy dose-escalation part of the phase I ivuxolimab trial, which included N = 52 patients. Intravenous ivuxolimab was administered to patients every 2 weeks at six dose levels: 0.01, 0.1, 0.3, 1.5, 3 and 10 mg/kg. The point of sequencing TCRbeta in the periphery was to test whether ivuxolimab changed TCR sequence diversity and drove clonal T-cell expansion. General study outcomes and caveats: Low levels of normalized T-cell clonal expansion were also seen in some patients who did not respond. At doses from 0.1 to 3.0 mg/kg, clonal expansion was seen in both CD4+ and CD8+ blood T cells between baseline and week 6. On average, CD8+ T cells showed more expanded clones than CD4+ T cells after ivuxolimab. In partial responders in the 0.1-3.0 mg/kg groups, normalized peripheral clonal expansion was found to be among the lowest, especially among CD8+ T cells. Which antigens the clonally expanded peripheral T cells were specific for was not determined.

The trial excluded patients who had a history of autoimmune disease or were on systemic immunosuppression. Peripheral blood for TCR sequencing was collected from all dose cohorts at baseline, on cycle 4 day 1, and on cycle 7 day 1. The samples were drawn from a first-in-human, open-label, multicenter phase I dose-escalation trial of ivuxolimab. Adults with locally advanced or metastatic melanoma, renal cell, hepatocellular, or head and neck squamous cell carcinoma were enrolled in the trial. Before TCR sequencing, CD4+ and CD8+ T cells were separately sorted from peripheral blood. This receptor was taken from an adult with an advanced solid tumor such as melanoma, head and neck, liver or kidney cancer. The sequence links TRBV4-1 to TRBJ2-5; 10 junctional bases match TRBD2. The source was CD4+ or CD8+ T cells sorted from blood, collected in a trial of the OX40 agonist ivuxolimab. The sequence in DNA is TGCGCCAGCAGCCCCACCCCCAGCGGGGGGGCAAGGGAGACCCAGTACTTC. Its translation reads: CASSPTPSGGARETQYF.